This T cell receptor (beta chain) was recovered during a study of T-cell reconstitution after alpha-beta-depleted transplantation in children. This clonotype was counted many times. The authors prepared the TCRbeta library with unique molecular identifiers. TCRdb reprocessed the PCR reads with MiXCR, giving one entry per CDR3 protein. The sample has some 490,000 distinct CDR3 sequences, approximately 12% seen once. The germline gives CDR1 LGHNA, CDR2 YSLEER. CDR3 size: 19 residues. Trimming stripped 1 base from V and 0 bases from J, with 21 bases between. This sample comprised PBMCs from the stem cell graft donor, obtained from the stem cell graft. This sequence originates from a human donor who donated a stem cell graft to a child with combined immunodeficiency. The chain uses TRBV4-3 and TRBJ1-2; weak D call: TRBD1 (6 bases). CDR3 in DNA: TGCGCCAGCAGCCAAGTCAAGTTTGGGGGGCCCAGATCTAACTATGGCTACACCTTC. This encodes CASSQVKFGGPRSNYGYTF.